Shown below are 18 T cell receptor beta chains from a single sample sequenced in a study of Graves' ophthalmopathy and Graves' hyperthyroidism. Amplification of TCR beta CDR3 regions used RNA transcripts. The workflow started with a first-round RT-PCR run with HTBI primers and then moved on to a second-round multiplex PCR. Using its own MiXCR run on the multiplex PCR reads, TCRdb lists one record per CDR3 protein. The sample records about 210,000 distinct CDR3 sequences, under 30% being singletons. The material sequenced was peripheral blood. The receptor set was obtained from a man aged 50-59 years with Graves' ophthalmopathy.

This clonotype showed up many times. The genes are TRBV15 and TRBJ2-7, with TRBD2 matching over 9 bases. The CDR3 is 15 amino acids. V was pared by 1 base and J by 5 bases, with 6 bases of the junction left unmatched. Germline lookup yields CDR1 LNHNV and CDR2 YYDKDF (reference sequence). The CDR3 loop is CATSRVSGSIDEQYF. The CDR3 region has the DNA TGTGCCACCAGCAGAGTTAGCGGGAGTATCGACGAGCAGTACTTC. Complete variable domain (other parts from reference TRBV15 and TRBJ2-7): DAMVIQNPRYQVTQFGKPVTLSCSQTLNHNVMYWYQQKSSQAPKLLFHYYDKDFNNEADTPDNFQSRRPNTSFCFLDIRSPGLGDTAMYLCATSRVSGSIDEQYFGPGTRLTVT.

There are many counts of this clonotype. This rearrangement joins TRBV3-1 to TRBJ2-2, with D possibly being TRBD1 or TRBD2 (5 bases each). Germline CDR1 LGHDT, CDR2 YNNKEL (reference sequence). The CDR3 totals 12 residues. V lost 7 bases to trimming and J lost 4 bases, with 7 bases between them. The CDR3 region is CASTGTTGELFF. In DNA form, the CDR3 reads TGTGCCAGCACGGGGACCACCGGGGAGCTGTTTTTT.

Ten or more counts support this clonotype. The chain couples TRBV29-1 to TRBJ2-7, with a weak D call TRBD1 (5 bases). Germline V gene data show CDR1 as SQVTM and CDR2 as ANQGSEA. Deletions cut 2 bases from V and 3 bases from J, with 8 bases between. The CDR3 is made up of 12 amino acids. CDR3 loop: CSVENRHYEQYF. The CDR3 bases are TGCAGCGTTGAAAACAGGCACTACGAGCAGTACTTC.

This clonotype was recorded once. An end of the junction differs from the germline gene, which may be a read error. V is TRBV6-2 or TRBV6-3 and J is TRBJ2-7, with D perhaps matching TRBD2 (6 bases). The CDR3 is made up of 14 amino acids. Germline V lookup: CDR1 MNHEY, CDR2 SVGEGT. CDR3: CASSVGNAGPPPGF. The CDR3 DNA follows: TGTGCCAGCTCCGTAGGAAACGCGGGGCCGCCGCCGGGGTTC.

This sequence joins TRBV20-1 and TRBJ2-7; tentatively, D is TRBD1 (5 bases). Germline CDR1 and CDR2: DFQATT and SNEGSKA (reference sequence). The CDR3 sequence is 13 residues long. Trimming cost V 5 bases and J 7 bases, with 18 bases left between them. CDR3 sequence reads: CSAPDSTWLEQYF. CDR3 bases: TGCAGTGCTCCTGACAGTACCTGGTTAGAGCAGTACTTC.

The chain couples TRBV6-2 or TRBV6-3 to TRBJ1-1; D may be TRBD1 (5 bases). CDR1 is MNHEY, CDR2 SVGEGT, per germline. The CDR3 consists of 15 residues. Trimming stripped 6 bases from V and 1 base from J, with 15 bases between. The DNA of the CDR3 is TGTGCCAGCAGCGAGGAAGGGGATAAGAACACTGAAGCTTTCTTT. This encodes CASSEEGDKNTEAFF.

The chain recombines TRBV28 with TRBJ1-1; D might be TRBD1 (6 bases). This CDR3 region has 14 residues. The germline gives CDR1 MDHEN, CDR2 SYDVKM. V lost 7 bases and J 2 bases, leaving 14 bases between the germline ends. The CDR3 region has the DNA TGTGCCAGCATCTATTTAGGGGGAAACACTGAAGCTTTCTTT. Encoded protein: CASIYLGGNTEAFF.

With regard to this clonotype: This may be a read error, as it is one base from a much larger clone. The chain couples TRBV28 to TRBJ1-5; the D gene is possibly TRBD1 (5 bases). V lost 3 bases and J 0 bases, leaving 18 bases between the germline ends. CDR3 length: 18 amino acids. The germline gives CDR1 MDHEN, CDR2 SYDVKM. CDR3 sequence: CASSFPGSGDYSNQPQHF. CDR3 coding DNA: TGTGCCAGCAGTTTCCCAGGGTCCGGGGACTATAGCAATCAGCCCCAGCATTTT.

CDR3 residues: CASSYRDRGAYEQYF. CDR3 DNA sequence: TGTGCCAGCAGTTACCGGGACAGGGGGGCCTACGAGCAGTACTTC. The V and J genes are TRBV6-5 and TRBJ2-7; the match to TRBD1 covers 11 bases. The V gene's germline CDR1 is MNHEY and CDR2 SVGAGI. The CDR3 is made up of 15 amino acids. Trimming cost V 2 bases and J 2 bases; bases outside gene matches: 2.

This clonotype was recorded at least ten times. One end of the junction is discordant with germline, which a read error may explain. The chain has TRBV6-1 and TRBJ2-7; 8 bases match TRBD1. Germline values: CDR1 MNHNS, CDR2 SASEGT. The CDR3 is 13 residues long. CDR3 amino acids: CASSRTGIYGQYF. As DNA, the CDR3 is TGTGCCAGCAGTAGGACAGGGATTTACGGGCAGTACTTC.

This clonotype showed up many times. In nucleotides, the CDR3 is TGTGCCAGCAGCTTATCGACGGATTACTACGAGCAGTACTTC. Amino acids: CASSLSTDYYEQYF. This chain uses TRBV11-1 with TRBJ2-7; D remains ambiguous. Germline values: CDR1 SGHAT, CDR2 FQDESV (reference sequence). Trimming shortened V by 2 bases and J by 3 bases, and 11 bases separated the two germline ends. This CDR3 has 14 amino acids.

The table lists this clonotype with many counts. V gene TRBV29-1 combines with J gene TRBJ2-7, with TRBD1 matching 8 bases. In germline, CDR1 is SQVTM, CDR2 ANQGSEA. This CDR3 is built from 13 residues. The junction had 6 bases not matched to a gene; V was cut back by 4 bases and J by 4 bases. The CDR3 region is CSVAPTGAYEQYF. For the CDR3, the DNA is TGCAGCGTTGCGCCGACAGGGGCGTACGAGCAGTACTTC.

This clonotype was seen at least ten times. The chain combines TRBV28 with TRBJ2-2, with a tentative D call TRBD2 (5 bases). Per the germline V gene, CDR1 is MDHEN and CDR2 is SYDVKM. V lost 2 bases and J lost 4, with 5 bases in between. This CDR3 has 13 residues. The CDR3 is CASSLSGTGELFF. As DNA, the CDR3 is TGTGCCAGCAGTTTAAGCGGCACCGGGGAGCTGTTTTTT.

There are many counts of this clonotype. The chain joins TRBV6-5 to TRBJ2-5, with TRBD2 as a possible D gene (9 bases). V was pared by 6 bases and J by 5 bases, with 28 bases between. This CDR3 region has 18 residues. Germline V CDR1 and CDR2: MNHEY, SVGAGI. The CDR3 DNA sequence: TGTGCCAGCAGATCCTCAGGGGGCGGCGCGGGAGGGCCCGAGACCCAGTACTTC. It codes for CASRSSGGGAGGPETQYF.

This clonotype was recorded many times. The CDR3 DNA follows: TGTGCCTGGAGTGTAGGGGACGAGCAGTACTTC. It codes for CAWSVGDEQYF. The J gene is TRBJ2-7, the V gene TRBV30; possibly TRBD1 for D (5 bases). Germline V lookup: CDR1 GTSNPN, CDR2 SVGIG (reference sequence). The CDR3 has 11 amino acids. The ends were cut back, 0 bases at V and 5 bases at J, with 5 bases in the middle. Drawing the rest from reference TRBV30 and TRBJ2-7, the complete variable domain is SQTIHQWPATLVQPVGSPLSLECTVEGTSNPNLYWYRQAAGRGLQLLFYSVGIGQISSEVPQNLSASRPQDRQFILSSKKLLLSDSGFYLCAWSVGDEQYFGPGTRLTVT.

This clonotype was detected ten times or more. V is TRBV4-3 and J is TRBJ2-4; D is possibly TRBD1 (6 bases). Trimming removed 0 bases from V and 4 bases from J, with 10 bases in between. CDR1 and CDR2 from the germline V gene are LGHNA and YSLEER. This CDR3 is 15 amino acids long. As DNA, the CDR3 is TGCGCCAGCAGCCAAGATAGCCAGGGGAAAAACATTCAGTACTTC. Amino acid sequence: CASSQDSQGKNIQYF.

The table lists this clonotype with many counts. The chain links TRBV7-2 to TRBJ1-2; no clear D gene. Germline lookup yields CDR1 SGHTA and CDR2 FQGNSA. The CDR3 totals 14 residues. V lost 1 base and J lost 4, with 10 bases in between. The CDR3 is CASSLERQVYGYTF. The DNA for the CDR3 is TGTGCCAGCAGCTTAGAACGGCAGGTCTATGGCTACACCTTC.

The V call is TRBV11-2, the J call TRBJ2-6, with D perhaps TRBD1 (5 bases). This CDR3 contains 18 residues. V was trimmed by 3 bases and J by 0 bases, leaving 15 bases between them. Germline CDR1 and CDR2: SGHAT and FQNNGV. CDR3 in DNA: TGTGCCAGCAGCTTGACACAAAGGGGATCCTCTGGGGCCAACGTCCTGACTTTC. Encoded protein: CASSLTQRGSSGANVLTF.